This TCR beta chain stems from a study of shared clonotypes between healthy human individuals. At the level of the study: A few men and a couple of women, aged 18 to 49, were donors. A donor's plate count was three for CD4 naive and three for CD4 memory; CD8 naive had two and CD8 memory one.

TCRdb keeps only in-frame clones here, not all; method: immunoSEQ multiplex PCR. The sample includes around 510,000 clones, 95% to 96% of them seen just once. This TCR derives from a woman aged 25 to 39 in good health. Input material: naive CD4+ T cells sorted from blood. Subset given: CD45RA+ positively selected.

In DNA, the CDR3 is TGCGCCAGCAGCTTGGTACCGATCCCCAACACTGAAGCTTTCTTT. Residues: CASSLVPIPNTEAFF. This rearrangement joins TRBV5-1 to TRBJ1-1; D unclear. V lost 0 bases and J lost 2, with 11 bases in between. This CDR3 contains 15 residues. Germline V gives CDR1 SGHRS, CDR2 YFSETQ.